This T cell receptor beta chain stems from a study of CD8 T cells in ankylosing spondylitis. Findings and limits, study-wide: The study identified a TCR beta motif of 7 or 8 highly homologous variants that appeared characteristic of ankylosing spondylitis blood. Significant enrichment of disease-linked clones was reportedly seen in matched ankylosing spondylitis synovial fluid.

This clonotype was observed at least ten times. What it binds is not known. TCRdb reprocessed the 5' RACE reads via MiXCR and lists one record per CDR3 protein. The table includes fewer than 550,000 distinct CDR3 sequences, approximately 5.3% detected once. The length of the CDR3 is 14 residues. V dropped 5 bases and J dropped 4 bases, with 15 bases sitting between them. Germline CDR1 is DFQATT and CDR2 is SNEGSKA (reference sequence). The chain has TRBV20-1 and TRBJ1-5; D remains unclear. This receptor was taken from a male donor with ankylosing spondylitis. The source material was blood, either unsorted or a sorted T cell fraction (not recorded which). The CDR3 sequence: CSAATQALNQPQHF. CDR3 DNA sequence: TGCAGTGCTGCTACTCAGGCCTTGAATCAGCCCCAGCATTTT.